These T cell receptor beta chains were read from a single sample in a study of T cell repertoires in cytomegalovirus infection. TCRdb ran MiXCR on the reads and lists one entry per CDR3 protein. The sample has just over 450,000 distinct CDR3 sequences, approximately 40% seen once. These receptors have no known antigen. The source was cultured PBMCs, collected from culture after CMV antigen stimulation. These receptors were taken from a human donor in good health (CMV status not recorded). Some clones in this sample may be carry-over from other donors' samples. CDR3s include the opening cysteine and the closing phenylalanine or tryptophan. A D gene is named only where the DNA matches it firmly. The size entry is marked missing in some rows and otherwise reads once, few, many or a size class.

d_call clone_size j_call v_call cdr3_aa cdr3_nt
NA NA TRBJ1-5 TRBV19 CASSIDTLQPQHF TGTGCCAGTAGTATAGATACTCTTCAGCCCCAGCATTTT
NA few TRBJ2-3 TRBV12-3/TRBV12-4 CASMARRSTDTQYF TGTGCCAGCATGGCCCGGCGGAGCACAGATACGCAGTATTTT
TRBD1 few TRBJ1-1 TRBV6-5 CASIAPPRKTGEVSEAFF TGTGCCAGCATTGCCCCCCCCCGCAAAACAGGGGAAGTCTCTGAAGCTTTCTTT
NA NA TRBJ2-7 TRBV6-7 CASSYSDISSYEQYF TGTGCCAGCAGTTACTCGGACATAAGCTCCTACGAGCAGTACTTC
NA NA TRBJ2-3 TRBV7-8 CASSLSDGTDTQYF TGTGCCAGCAGCTTATCGGACGGCACAGATACGCAGTATTTT
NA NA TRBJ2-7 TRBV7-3 CASSSTGALNEQYF TGTGCCAGCAGCTCCACCGGGGCCCTAAACGAGCAGTACTTC
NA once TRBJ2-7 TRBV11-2 CASSLAAGREQYF TGTGCCAGCAGCTTAGCTGCTGGGCGCGAGCAGTACTTC
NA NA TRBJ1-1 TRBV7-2 CASSLVGISEAFF TGTGCCAGCAGCTTAGTAGGGATCTCTGAAGCTTTCTTT
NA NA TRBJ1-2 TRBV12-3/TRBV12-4 CASSGWVLQGSEGYTF TGTGCCAGCAGTGGGTGGGTTCTACAGGGATCGGAAGGCTACACCTTC
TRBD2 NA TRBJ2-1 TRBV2 CASSDPGLAGVSEQFF TGTGCCAGCAGTGATCCGGGACTAGCGGGAGTTAGTGAGCAGTTCTTC
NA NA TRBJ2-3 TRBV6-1 CASSEVGLGTDTQYF TGTGCCAGCAGTGAAGTGGGGTTAGGCACAGATACGCAGTATTTT
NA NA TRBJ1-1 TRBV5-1 CASSLAPGKRGMNTEAFF TGCGCCAGCAGCTTGGCCCCAGGGAAAAGGGGCATGAACACTGAAGCTTTCTTT
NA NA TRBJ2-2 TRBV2 CAASDRTVVGELFF TGTGCCGCATCCGACAGAACCGTTGTCGGGGAGCTGTTTTTT
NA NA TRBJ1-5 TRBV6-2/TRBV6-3 CACKSRGAGQPQHF TGTGCCTGCAAATCCCGGGGGGCGGGTCAGCCCCAGCATTTT
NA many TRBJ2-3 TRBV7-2 CASSLDFTDTQYF TGTGCCAGCAGCTTAGACTTCACAGATACGCAGTATTTT
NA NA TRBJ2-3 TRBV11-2 CASSWGPPDTQYF TGTGCCAGCAGCTGGGGACCCCCAGATACGCAGTATTTT
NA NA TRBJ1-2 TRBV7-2 CASNPGGHYGYTF TGTGCCAGCAATCCCGGGGGGCACTATGGCTACACCTTC
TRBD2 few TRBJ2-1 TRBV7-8 CASSGGLAGAEQFF TGTGCCAGCAGCGGAGGACTAGCGGGAGCCGAGCAGTTCTTC
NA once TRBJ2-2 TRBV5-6 CASTQGGFTGELFF TGTGCCAGCACCCAGGGTGGATTTACCGGGGAGCTGTTTTTT
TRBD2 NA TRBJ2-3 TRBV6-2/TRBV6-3 CASSSIAGRFTDTQYF TGTGCCAGCAGTTCGATAGCGGGAAGATTCACAGATACGCAGTATTTT
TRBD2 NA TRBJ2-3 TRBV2 CASSEAVVTSGGRGTDTQYF TGTGCCAGCAGTGAAGCGGTAGTGACTAGCGGGGGTCGGGGCACAGATACGCAGTATTTT
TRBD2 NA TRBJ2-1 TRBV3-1 CASSQALLKLAGYNEQFF TGTGCCAGCAGCCAAGCCCTTCTTAAACTAGCGGGGTACAATGAGCAGTTCTTC
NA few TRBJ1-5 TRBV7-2 CASSLSSTALQPQHF TGTGCCAGCAGCTTGTCTTCAACAGCCCTTCAGCCCCAGCATTTT
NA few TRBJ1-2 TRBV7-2 CASSTVWDYGYTF TGTGCCAGCAGCACTGTCTGGGACTATGGCTACACCTTC
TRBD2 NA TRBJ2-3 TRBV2 CASGDSGVRGTQYF TGTGCCAGCGGGGATAGCGGGGTGCGAGGTACGCAGTATTTT
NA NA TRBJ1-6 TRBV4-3 CASSQGGPASSPLHF TGCGCCAGCAGCCAAGGAGGTCCGGCTTCTTCACCCCTCCACTTT
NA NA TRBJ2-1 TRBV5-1 CASKWAEGAYNEQFF TGCGCCAGCAAGTGGGCGGAGGGGGCCTACAATGAGCAGTTCTTC
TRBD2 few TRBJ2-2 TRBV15 CATSGRLAGGNGELFF TGTGCCACCAGCGGTCGACTAGCGGGAGGCAACGGGGAGCTGTTTTTT
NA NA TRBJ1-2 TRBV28 CASRKQGEAGYTF TGTGCCAGCAGAAAACAGGGAGAGGCTGGCTACACCTTC
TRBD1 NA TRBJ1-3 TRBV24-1 CATNDRGSGNTIYF TGTGCCACCAACGACAGGGGTTCTGGAAACACCATATATTTT
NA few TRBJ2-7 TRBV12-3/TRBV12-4 CASSLWGPHGEQYF TGTGCCAGCAGTTTATGGGGGCCCCATGGCGAGCAGTACTTC
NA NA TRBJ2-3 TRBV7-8 CASSTPPDDLKQYF TGTGCCAGCAGCACACCCCCGGACGACCTGAAGCAGTATTTT
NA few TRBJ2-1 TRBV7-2 CASSLSRGAYNEQFF TGTGCCAGCAGCTTAAGTCGGGGGGCTTACAATGAGCAGTTCTTC
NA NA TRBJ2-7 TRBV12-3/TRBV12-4 CAARGRAYEQYF TGTGCCGCGAGGGGCCGGGCCTACGAGCAGTACTTC
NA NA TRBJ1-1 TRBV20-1 CSARGETGNTEAFF TGCAGTGCTAGGGGGGAGACGGGGAACACTGAAGCTTTCTTT
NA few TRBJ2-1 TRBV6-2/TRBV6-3 CASSYFNEQFF TGTGCCAGCAGTTACTTCAATGAGCAGTTCTTC
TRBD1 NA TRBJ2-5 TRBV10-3 CAISETGGQETQYF TGTGCCATCAGTGAGACAGGGGGCCAAGAGACCCAGTACTTC
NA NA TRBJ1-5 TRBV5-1 CASSVVPDQPQHF TGCGCCAGCAGCGTCGTACCGGATCAGCCCCAGCATTTT
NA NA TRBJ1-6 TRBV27 CASSFINSPLHF TGTGCCAGCAGTTTTATCAATTCACCCCTCCACTTT
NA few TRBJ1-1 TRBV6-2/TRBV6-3 CASSYSIRGDTEAFF TGTGCCAGCAGTTACTCGATCCGGGGGGACACTGAAGCTTTCTTT
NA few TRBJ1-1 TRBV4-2 CASSQDQLKGREAFF TGTGCCAGCAGCCAAGACCAGCTTAAGGGCCGTGAAGCTTTCTTT
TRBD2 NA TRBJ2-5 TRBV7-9 CASSPRLAGPRGETQYF TGTGCCAGCAGCCCAAGACTAGCGGGGCCGCGCGGGGAGACCCAGTACTTC
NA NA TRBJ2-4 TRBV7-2 CASSLGFQGGRAINIQYF TGTGCCAGCAGCTTAGGTTTCCAGGGGGGCAGGGCGATAAACATTCAGTACTTC
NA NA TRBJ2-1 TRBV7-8 CASSLSRPSGEQFF TGTGCCAGCAGCTTAAGTCGACCCTCGGGGGAGCAGTTCTTC
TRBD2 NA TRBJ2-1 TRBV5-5 CASSLRQAGDEQFF TGTGCCAGCAGCTTACGGCAGGCGGGGGATGAGCAGTTCTTC
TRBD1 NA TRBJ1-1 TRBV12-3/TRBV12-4 CASSPGQGTNTEAFF TGTGCCAGCAGCCCTGGACAGGGCACGAACACTGAAGCTTTCTTT
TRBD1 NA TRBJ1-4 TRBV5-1 CASSLEGTGVRKLFF TGCGCCAGCAGCTTGGAAGGGACAGGGGTGAGAAAACTGTTTTTT
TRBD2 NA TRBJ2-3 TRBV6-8 CASSRTSGRFGTQYF TGTGCCAGCAGTCGGACTAGCGGGAGATTTGGTACGCAGTATTTT
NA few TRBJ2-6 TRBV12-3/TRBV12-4 CASSLRAFGANVLTF TGTGCCAGCAGTTTAAGGGCCTTTGGGGCCAACGTCCTGACTTTC
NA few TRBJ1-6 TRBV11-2 CASRGRVGFNSPLHF TGTGCCAGCAGGGGGAGGGTAGGATTCAATTCACCCCTCCACTTT
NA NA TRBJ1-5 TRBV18 CASSPQDQPQHF TGTGCCAGCTCACCACAGGATCAGCCCCAGCATTTT
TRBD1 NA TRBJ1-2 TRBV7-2 CASSPQGEYGYTF TGTGCCAGCAGCCCCCAGGGGGAGTATGGCTACACCTTC
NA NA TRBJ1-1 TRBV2 CASSGKVIGNTEAFF TGTGCCAGCAGTGGCAAGGTCATTGGGAACACTGAAGCTTTCTTT
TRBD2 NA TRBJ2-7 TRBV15 CATSSRGTSAYYEQYF TGTGCCACCAGCTCCAGGGGGACTAGCGCGTACTACGAGCAGTACTTC
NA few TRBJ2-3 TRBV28 CASSPPVRTTDTQYF TGTGCCAGCAGTCCCCCGGTCCGGACCACAGATACGCAGTATTTT
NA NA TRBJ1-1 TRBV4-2 CASSPEGQNTEAFF TGTGCCAGCAGCCCAGAGGGACAGAACACTGAAGCTTTCTTT
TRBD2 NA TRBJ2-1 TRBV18 CASSHRDYTDNEQFF TGTGCCAGCTCACACCGGGACTATACTGACAATGAGCAGTTCTTC